This is a list of T cell receptor beta chains from one sample in a study of T cell responses to AZD1222 COVID-19 vaccine. The assay was immunoSEQ multiplex PCR, and TCRdb's table has in-frame clones only and misses some. The table has about 90,000 clones, 88% seen once. The sequenced sample was peripheral blood, obtained on day 0 of AZD1222 vaccination. The receptors originated from an adult in good health. Both conserved end residues are part of each CDR3. D genes are given only for firm matches. Rows may omit the clone size; those that give it use once, few, many or a size class.

TRBJ2-3,once,TRBV29-1,-,TGCAGCGTTTCTCGGGCGTCGCTCACAGATACGCAGTATTTT,CSVSRASLTDTQYF
TRBJ2-7,-,TRBV7-8,-,TGTGCCAGCAGCAGCCGACGGGCTTACGAGCAGTACTTC,CASSSRRAYEQYF
TRBJ1-1,once,TRBV19,-,TGTGCCAGTAGACCGGGGGGAACTGAAGCTTTCTTT,CASRPGGTEAFF
TRBJ2-7,-,TRBV4-3,-,TGCGCCAGCAGCCAAGGCATACAGGGTGTCTACGAGCAGTACTTC,CASSQGIQGVYEQYF
TRBJ2-7,-,TRBV27,TRBD2,TGTGCCAGCAGTCCGGGACTAGCGGGCTACGAGCAGTACTTC,CASSPGLAGYEQYF
TRBJ1-3,-,TRBV29-1,-,TGCAGCGTTGAATTGGGGAGCTCTGGAAACACCATATATTTT,CSVELGSSGNTIYF
TRBJ2-1,-,TRBV6-6,-,TGTGCCAGCAGACCTGGACAGAGTAGCTCCTACAATGAGCAGTTCTTC,CASRPGQSSSYNEQFF
TRBJ2-2,few,TRBV10-1,-,TGCGCCAGCAGTGAGGGACCCGGGGAGCTGTTTTTT,CASSEGPGELFF
TRBJ2-7,-,TRBV5-1,TRBD1,TGCGCCAGCAGCTTCGTGGGAGGGACAGGGAGGGGCGAGCAGTACTTC,CASSFVGGTGRGEQYF
TRBJ2-1,-,TRBV10-3,TRBD2,TGTGCCATCAGTGGTAGCGGGAGCTACAATGAGCAGTTCTTC,CAISGSGSYNEQFF